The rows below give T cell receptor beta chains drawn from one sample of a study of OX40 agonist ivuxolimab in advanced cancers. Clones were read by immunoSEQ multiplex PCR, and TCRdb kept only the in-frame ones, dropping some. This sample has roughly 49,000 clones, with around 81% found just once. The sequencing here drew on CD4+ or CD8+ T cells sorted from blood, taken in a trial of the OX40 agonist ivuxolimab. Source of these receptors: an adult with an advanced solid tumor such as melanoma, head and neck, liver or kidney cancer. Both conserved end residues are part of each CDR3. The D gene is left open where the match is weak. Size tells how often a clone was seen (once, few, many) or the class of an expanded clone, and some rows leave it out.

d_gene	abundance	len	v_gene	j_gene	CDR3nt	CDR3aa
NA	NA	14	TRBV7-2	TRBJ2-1	TGTGCCAGCAGCTTCGCTAGCCCCCTCAATGAGCAGTTCTTC	CASSFASPLNEQFF
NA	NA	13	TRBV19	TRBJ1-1	TGTGCCAGTAGTACCAGCTTGAACACTGAAGCTTTCTTT	CASSTSLNTEAFF
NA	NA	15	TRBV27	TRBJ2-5	TGTGCCAGCAGACCACTAGACGGACAGCAAGAGACCCAGTACTTC	CASRPLDGQQETQYF
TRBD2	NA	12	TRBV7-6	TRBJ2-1	TGTGCCAGCAGCCCGGGGGGGATGGAGCAGTTCTTC	CASSPGGMEQFF
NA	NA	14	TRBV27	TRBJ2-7	TGTGCCAGCAGTTTATTACAGGGAGAGGGCGAGCAGTACTTC	CASSLLQGEGEQYF
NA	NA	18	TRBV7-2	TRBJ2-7	TGTGCCAGCAGCCTAGCGTTTCCAGGCCTAGCAACTTCCTACGAGCAGTACTTC	CASSLAFPGLATSYEQYF
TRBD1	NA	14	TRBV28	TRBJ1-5	TGTGCCAGCAGTTTGGACAGGAGCAATCAGCCCCAGCATTTT	CASSLDRSNQPQHF
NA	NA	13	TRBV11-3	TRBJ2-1	TGTGCCAGCAGCTTAGGCGGTAAGGGGGAGCAGTTCTTC	CASSLGGKGEQFF
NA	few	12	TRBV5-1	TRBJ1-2	TGCGCCAGCAGAGAAGGGACCTATGGCTACACCTTC	CASREGTYGYTF
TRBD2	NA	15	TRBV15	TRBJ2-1	TGTGCCACCAGTCTTCTAGCGGGAGGTGGGGGTGAGCAGTTCTTC	CATSLLAGGGGEQFF
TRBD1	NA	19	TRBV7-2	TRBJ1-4	TGTGCCAGCAGTTTCCCCGCACAGGGGGCCTCCGCAACTAATGAAAAACTGTTTTTT	CASSFPAQGASATNEKLFF
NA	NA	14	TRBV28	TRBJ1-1	TGTGCCAGCAGTTTACTGAAGATGAACACTGAAGCTTTCTTT	CASSLLKMNTEAFF
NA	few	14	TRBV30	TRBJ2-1	TGTGCCTGGAGTCAAACAGGATTAGGTGGTGAGCAGTTCTTC	CAWSQTGLGGEQFF
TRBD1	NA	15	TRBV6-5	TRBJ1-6	TGTGCCAGCAGTGCGCCGACAGGGGTGAATTCACCCCTCCACTTT	CASSAPTGVNSPLHF
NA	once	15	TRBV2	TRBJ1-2	TGTGCCAGCAGGGATGTACAGGGTAATAACTATGGCTACACCTTC	CASRDVQGNNYGYTF
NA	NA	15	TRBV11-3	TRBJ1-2	TGTGCCAGCAGCCCTCCGGGCCAGAGATACTATGGCTACACCTTC	CASSPPGQRYYGYTF
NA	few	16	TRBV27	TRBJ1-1	TGTGCCAGCAGTCCGTCGATGGGAGAGATGAACACTGAAGCTTTCTTT	CASSPSMGEMNTEAFF
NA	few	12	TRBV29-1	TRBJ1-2	TGCAGCGTTGAACGGGGGGGCTATGGCTACACCTTC	CSVERGGYGYTF
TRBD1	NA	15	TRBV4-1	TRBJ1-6	TGCGCCAGCAGCCTTCCGACAGGGAGCAATTCACCCCTCCACTTT	CASSLPTGSNSPLHF
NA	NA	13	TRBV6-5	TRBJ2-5	TGTGCCAGCAGCCCGGACAGCAAAGAGACCCAGTACTTC	CASSPDSKETQYF
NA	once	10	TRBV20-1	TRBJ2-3	TGCAGTGCTAGTTGGGGCCAGCAGTATTTT	CSASWGQQYF
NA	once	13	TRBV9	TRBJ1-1	TGTGCCAGCAGCGTAGCGATAGGGGCTGAAGCTTTCTTT	CASSVAIGAEAFF
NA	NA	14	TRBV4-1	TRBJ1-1	TGCGCCAGCAGCCAAGATTGGGGGAACACTGAAGCTTTCTTT	CASSQDWGNTEAFF
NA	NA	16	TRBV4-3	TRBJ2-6	TGCGCCAGCAGCCAAGATCCCTTGGGAGGGGCCAACGTCCTGACTTTC	CASSQDPLGGANVLTF
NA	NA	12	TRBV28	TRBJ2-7	TGTGCCAGCAGCAGGAGCTACGCCGAGCAGTACTTC	CASSRSYAEQYF
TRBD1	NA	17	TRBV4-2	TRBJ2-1	TGTGCCAGCAGCCAAGAAGGTCCGGGACAGGGGTTCCCTGAGCAGTTCTTC	CASSQEGPGQGFPEQFF
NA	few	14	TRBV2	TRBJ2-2	TGTGCCAGCAGGGGGACGGAGAACACCGGGGAGCTGTTTTTT	CASRGTENTGELFF
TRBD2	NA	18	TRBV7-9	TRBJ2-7	TGTGCCAGCAGCCCCCCTGTAGGATCCGGCGGGAGGGCCTACGAGCAGTACTTC	CASSPPVGSGGRAYEQYF
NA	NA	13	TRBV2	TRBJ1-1	TGTGCCAGCAAGCGAGGGTTGGGGACTGAAGCTTTCTTT	CASKRGLGTEAFF
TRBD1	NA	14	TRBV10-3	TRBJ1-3	TGTGCCATCAGTGACAGGGGGCAAGGAAACACCATATATTTT	CAISDRGQGNTIYF
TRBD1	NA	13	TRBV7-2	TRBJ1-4	TGTGCCAGCAGCGAAGGACAGGGTGAAAAACTGTTTTTT	CASSEGQGEKLFF
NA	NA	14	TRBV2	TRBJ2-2	TGTGCCAGCAGTGATAGGGAGTCTCCCGGGGAGCTGTTTTTT	CASSDRESPGELFF
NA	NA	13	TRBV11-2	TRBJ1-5	TGTGCCAGCAGCTTAGGGATGGTGCAGCCCCAGCATTTT	CASSLGMVQPQHF
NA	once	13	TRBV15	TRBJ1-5	TGTGCCACCAGCACAGAGAGCAATCAGCCCCAGCATTTT	CATSTESNQPQHF
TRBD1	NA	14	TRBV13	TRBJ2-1	TGTGCCAGCAGCTGGGGACAGCCTAACAATGAGCAGTTCTTC	CASSWGQPNNEQFF
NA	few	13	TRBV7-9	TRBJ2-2	TGTGCCAGCAGCTTAACAGGGACCGGGGAGCTGTTTTTT	CASSLTGTGELFF
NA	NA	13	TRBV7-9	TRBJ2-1	TGTGCCAGCAGCTTAGACAGATACAATGAGCAGTTCTTC	CASSLDRYNEQFF
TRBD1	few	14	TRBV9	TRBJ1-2	TGTGCCAGCACACTGACAGGGGGGGACTATGGCTACACCTTC	CASTLTGGDYGYTF
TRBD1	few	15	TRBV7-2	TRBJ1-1	TGTGCCAGCAGCTTAAACTCCCCAGGGGGCACTGAAGCTTTCTTT	CASSLNSPGGTEAFF
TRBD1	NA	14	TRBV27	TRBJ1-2	TGTGCCAGCAGTGTCGACAGGGAGTACTATGGCTACACCTTC	CASSVDREYYGYTF
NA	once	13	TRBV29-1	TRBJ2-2	TGCAGCGTTGAGCGGGTAAACACCGGGGAGCTGTTTTTT	CSVERVNTGELFF
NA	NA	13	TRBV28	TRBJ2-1	TGTGCCAGCAGTTTTCAGGGAAACGATGAGCAGTTCTTC	CASSFQGNDEQFF
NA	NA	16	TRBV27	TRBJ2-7	TGTGCCCCGCCTAGGAAGGGCAGCCCGTCTGGCGACGAGCAGTACTTC	CAPPRKGSPSGDEQYF
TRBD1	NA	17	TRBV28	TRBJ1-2	TGTGCCAGCAGTTTTTTTGGACAGGGGGCGGGTAACTATGGCTACACCTTC	CASSFFGQGAGNYGYTF
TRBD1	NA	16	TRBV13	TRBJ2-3	TGTGCCAGCAGCGTAACAGGGACAGGGTCCACAGATACGCAGTATTTT	CASSVTGTGSTDTQYF
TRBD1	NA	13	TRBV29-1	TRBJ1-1	TGCAGCGTTGAAACAGGGGAGGGCACTGAAGCTTTCTTT	CSVETGEGTEAFF
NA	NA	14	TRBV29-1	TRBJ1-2	TGCAGCGTTGAAGGGATGACAGGAGAGGGGGGCTACACCTTC	CSVEGMTGEGGYTF
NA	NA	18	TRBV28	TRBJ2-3	TGTGCCAGCAGTTTTAAGGTGGGGGATTTCGCTAGCACAGATACGCAGTATTTT	CASSFKVGDFASTDTQYF
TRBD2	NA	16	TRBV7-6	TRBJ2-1	TGTGCCAGCACCCTCTCCGGACTAGCGGGAGCTGATGAGCAGTTCTTC	CASTLSGLAGADEQFF
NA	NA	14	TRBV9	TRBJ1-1	TGTGCCAGCAGCCCCCGGGGAGGGGACACTGAAGCTTTCTTT	CASSPRGGDTEAFF
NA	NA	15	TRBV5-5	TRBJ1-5	TGTGCCAGCAGCCACTCGGACCTCGGAACTCAGCCCCAGCATTTT	CASSHSDLGTQPQHF
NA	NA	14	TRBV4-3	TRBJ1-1	TGCGCCAGCAGCTCCTTACAGGGCGGCACTGAAGCTTTCTTT	CASSSLQGGTEAFF
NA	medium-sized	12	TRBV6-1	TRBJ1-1	TGTGCCAGCAGTGTGTCGGAGACTGAAGCTTTCTTT	CASSVSETEAFF
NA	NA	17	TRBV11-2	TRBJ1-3	TGTGCCAGCAGCCCCAGCCGAGCGTCGTTCTCTGGAAACACCATATATTTT	CASSPSRASFSGNTIYF
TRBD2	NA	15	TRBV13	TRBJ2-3	TGTGCCAGCAGCTTGCGGGGGTTCGGCACAGATACGCAGTATTTT	CASSLRGFGTDTQYF
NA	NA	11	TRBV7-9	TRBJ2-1	TGTGCCAGCAGCTGGGGGAATGAGCAGTTCTTC	CASSWGNEQFF
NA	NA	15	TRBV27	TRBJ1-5	TGTGCCAGCAGTTTATACAGATATAGCAATCAGCCCCAGCATTTT	CASSLYRYSNQPQHF
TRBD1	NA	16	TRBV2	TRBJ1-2	TGTGCCAGCAGTCAAGGGGGCAGGGGAGCTAACTATGGCTACACCTTC	CASSQGGRGANYGYTF